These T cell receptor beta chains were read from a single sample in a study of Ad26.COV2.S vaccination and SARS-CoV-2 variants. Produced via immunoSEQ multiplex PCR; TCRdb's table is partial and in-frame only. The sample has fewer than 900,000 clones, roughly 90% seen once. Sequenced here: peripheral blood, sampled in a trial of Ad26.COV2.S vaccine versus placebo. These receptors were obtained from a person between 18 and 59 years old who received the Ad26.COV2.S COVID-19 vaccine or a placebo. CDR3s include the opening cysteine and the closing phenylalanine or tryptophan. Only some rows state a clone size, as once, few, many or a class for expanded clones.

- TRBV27 CASGPHEQYF
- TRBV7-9 CASSSANRTRWEQYF
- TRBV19 CAILGSPTGMNTEAFF
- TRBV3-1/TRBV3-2 CASSQGLGGDTEAFF
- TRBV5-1 CASSFTDRWTVSGANVLTF
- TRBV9 CASSVGGVLNTEAFF
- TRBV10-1 CASSDWASGRNEQFF
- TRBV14 CASSPGTSRTQYF
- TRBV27 CASLPPGGGEKLFF
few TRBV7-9 CASSLIPQGRGQAAFF
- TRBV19 CASSSSGTVIRQFF
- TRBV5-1 CASSAGQGVTDTQYF
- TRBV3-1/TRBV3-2 CASSQRESYEQYF
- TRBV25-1 CASSGQGGSTDTQYF